The source of this T cell receptor beta chain is a study of T cells in Graves' hyperthyroidism and ophthalmopathy. General observations from the study: Most clonotypes expanded in thyroid above 0.001 were likewise present in blood.

Amplification of TCR beta CDR3 regions used RNA as the template. A first-round RT-PCR of the TCR CDR3 used the HTBI primer set. TCRdb passed the multiplex PCR reads through MiXCR, listing each CDR3 protein once. The table has about 200,000 distinct CDR3 sequences, about 15% seen once. Each diagnosis was grounded in clinical symptoms, serum thyroxine and TRAb, thyroid ultrasound, and orbital computed tomography. PBMCs were sourced from approximately 9.3 ml fresh peripheral blood. Points on this clonotype: What it recognizes is unknown.

The germline V gene has CDR1 SEHNR and CDR2 FQNEAQ (reference sequence). The CDR3 consists of 15 residues. J lost 1 base, V lost 5 bases, and 5 bases had no gene match. The sequence came from a woman aged 50 to 60 with Graves' hyperthyroidism. The rearrangement joins TRBV7-9 to TRBJ2-7; the match to TRBD1 covers 10 bases. Sequenced material: blood. CDR3 DNA sequence: TGTGCCAGCAGCCAATCGGGACAGGGGTCCTACGAGCAGTACTTC. Amino acids: CASSQSGQGSYEQYF. Full variable domain (rest looked up from reference TRBV7-9 and TRBJ2-7): DTGVSQNPRHKITKRGQNVTFRCDPISEHNRLYWYRQTLGQGPEFLTYFQNEAQLEKSRLLSDRFSAERPKGSFSTLEIQRTEQGDSAMYLCASSQSGQGSYEQYFGPGTRLTVT.